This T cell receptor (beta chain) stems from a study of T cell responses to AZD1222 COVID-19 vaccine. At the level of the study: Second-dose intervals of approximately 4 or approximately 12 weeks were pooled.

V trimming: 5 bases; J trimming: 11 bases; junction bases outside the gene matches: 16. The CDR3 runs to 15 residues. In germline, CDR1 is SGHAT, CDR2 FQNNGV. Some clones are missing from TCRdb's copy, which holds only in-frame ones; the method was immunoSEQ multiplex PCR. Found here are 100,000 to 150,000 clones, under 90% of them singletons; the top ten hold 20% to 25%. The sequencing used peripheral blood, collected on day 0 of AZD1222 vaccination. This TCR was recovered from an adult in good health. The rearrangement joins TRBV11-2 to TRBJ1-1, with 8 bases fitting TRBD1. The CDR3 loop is CASSGLSDRERGAFF. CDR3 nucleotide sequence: TGTGCCAGCAGCGGACTGTCGGACAGGGAGAGAGGTGCTTTCTTT.